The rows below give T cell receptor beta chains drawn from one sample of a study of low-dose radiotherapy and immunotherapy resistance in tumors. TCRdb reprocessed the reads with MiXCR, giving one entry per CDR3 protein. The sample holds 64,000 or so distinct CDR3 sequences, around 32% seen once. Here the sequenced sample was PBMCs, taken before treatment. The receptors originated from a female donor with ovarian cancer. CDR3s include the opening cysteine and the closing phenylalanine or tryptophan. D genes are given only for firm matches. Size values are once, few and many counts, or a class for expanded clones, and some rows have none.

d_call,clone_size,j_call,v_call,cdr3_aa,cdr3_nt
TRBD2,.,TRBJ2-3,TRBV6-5,CASSYEGGDTQYF,TGTGCCAGCAGTTACGAGGGAGGGGATACGCAGTATTTT
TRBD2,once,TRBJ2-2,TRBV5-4,CASSLVPGGTGELFF,TGTGCCAGCAGCTTGGTCCCCGGGGGGACCGGGGAGCTGTTTTTT
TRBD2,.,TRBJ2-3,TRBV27,CASSQTGTSGRATDTQYF,TGTGCCAGCAGTCAGACCGGGACTAGCGGGAGGGCCACAGATACGCAGTATTTT
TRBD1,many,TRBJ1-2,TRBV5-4,CASSGTGEIYGYTF,TGTGCCAGCAGTGGGACAGGCGAAATCTATGGCTACACCTTC
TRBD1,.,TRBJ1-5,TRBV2,CASSGPLRGTEPNQPQHF,TGTGCCAGCAGTGGTCCCCTTCGGGGGACAGAGCCCAATCAGCCCCAGCATTTT
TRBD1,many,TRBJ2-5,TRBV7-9,CASSPGTGGYQETQYF,TGTGCCAGCAGCCCGGGGACAGGGGGCTACCAAGAGACCCAGTACTTC
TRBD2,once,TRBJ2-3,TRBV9,CASSPRGSGISTDTQYF,TGTGCCAGCAGCCCCCGAGGTAGCGGGATTAGCACAGATACGCAGTATTTT
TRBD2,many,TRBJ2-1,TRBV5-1,CASSLGLAGVDEQFF,TGCGCCAGCAGCTTGGGGCTAGCGGGGGTTGATGAGCAGTTCTTC
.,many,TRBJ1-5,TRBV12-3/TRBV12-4,CASSLAPRPTRPQHF,TGTGCCAGCAGTTTAGCTCCGAGGCCCACGAGGCCCCAGCATTTT
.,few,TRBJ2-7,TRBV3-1,CASSQGQFSYEQYF,TGTGCCAGCAGCCAAGGGCAGTTCTCCTACGAGCAGTACTTC